This TCR beta chain was recorded in a study of blood T cell repertoires in COVID-19. The length of the CDR3 is 12 residues. Trimming removed 4 bases at V and 6 bases at J, with 9 bases between. The germline V gene has CDR1 MNHEY and CDR2 SVGAGI. Adults between about 18 and 89 years of age took part from under 25 US areas. Participants' reported clinical history set cohort assignment. Produced via immunoSEQ multiplex PCR; TCRdb's table is partial and in-frame only. The sample carries a few hundred thousand clones, approximately 78% recorded once. Sequenced input: PBMCs or T cells enriched from blood (not recorded which). This clonotype originated in a man aged 35 to 55 who had recovered from COVID-19. The gene calls are TRBV6-5 and TRBJ1-1; a weak D match, TRBD1 (6 bases). CDR3 in amino acids: CASSSDRAEAFF. As DNA, the CDR3 is TGTGCCAGCAGTTCGGACAGAGCTGAAGCTTTCTTT.